Reported below is one TCR beta chain. Its target is unknown. The record originates from a study of Graves' ophthalmopathy and Graves' hyperthyroidism. Points from the study as a whole: The model predicted ophthalmopathy progression with 60% to 71% sensitivity and around 72% specificity.

Deletions cut 6 bases from V and 0 bases from J, with 15 bases between. The CDR3 length is 15 residues. RNA transcripts provided the template for amplifying TCR beta CDR3 regions. Scientists carried out first-round RT-PCR using HTBI primers and then a second-round multiplex PCR. From the multiplex PCR reads, TCRdb called clonotypes with MiXCR, one entry per CDR3 protein. The sample gives roughly 160,000 distinct CDR3 sequences, 39% of which show up once; 8% to 10% is in the top ten. The sample taken for sequencing was peripheral blood. The chain employs TRBV12-3 or TRBV12-4 and TRBJ2-7; no clear D gene. The receptor's source is a man between 25 and 39 years old with Graves' ophthalmopathy. This CDR3 is CASSPRSRFSYEQYF. The CDR3 DNA follows: TGTGCCAGCAGCCCTCGGAGTAGATTCTCCTACGAGCAGTACTTC.